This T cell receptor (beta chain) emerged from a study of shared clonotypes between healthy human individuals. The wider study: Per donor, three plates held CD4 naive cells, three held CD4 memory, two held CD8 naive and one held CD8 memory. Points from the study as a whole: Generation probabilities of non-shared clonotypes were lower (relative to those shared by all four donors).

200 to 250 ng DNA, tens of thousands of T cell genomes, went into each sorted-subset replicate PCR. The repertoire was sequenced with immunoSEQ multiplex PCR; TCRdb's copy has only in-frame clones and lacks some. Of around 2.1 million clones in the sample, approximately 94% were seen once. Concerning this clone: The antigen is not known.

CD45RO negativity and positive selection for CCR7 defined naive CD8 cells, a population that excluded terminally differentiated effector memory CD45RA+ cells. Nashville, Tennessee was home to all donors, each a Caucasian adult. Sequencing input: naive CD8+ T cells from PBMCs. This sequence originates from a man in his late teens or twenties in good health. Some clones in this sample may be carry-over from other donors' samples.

The CDR3, as DNA: TGTGCTAGTGGCTTAACAGGGGTGGGCACTGAAGCTTTCTTT. Protein product: CASGLTGVGTEAFF. The genes are TRBV12-5 and TRBJ1-1; 7 positions match TRBD1. V lost 6 bases to trimming and J lost 4 bases; unmatched junction nucleotides: 8. Germline CDR1 and CDR2: LGHNT and FRNRAP. The CDR3 consists of 14 residues.